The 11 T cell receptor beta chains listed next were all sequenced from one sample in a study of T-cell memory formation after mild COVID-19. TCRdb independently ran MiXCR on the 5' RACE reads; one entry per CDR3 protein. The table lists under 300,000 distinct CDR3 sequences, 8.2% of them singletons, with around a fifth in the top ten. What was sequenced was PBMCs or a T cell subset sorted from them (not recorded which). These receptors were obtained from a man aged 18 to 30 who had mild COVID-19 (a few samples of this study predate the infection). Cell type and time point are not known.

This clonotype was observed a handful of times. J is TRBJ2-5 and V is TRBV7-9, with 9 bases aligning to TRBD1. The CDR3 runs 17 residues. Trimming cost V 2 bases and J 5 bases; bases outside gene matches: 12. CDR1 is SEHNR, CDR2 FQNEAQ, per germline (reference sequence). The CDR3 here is CASSLLQGARVKETQYF. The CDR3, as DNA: TGTGCCAGCAGCTTACTACAGGGGGCTAGGGTGAAGGAGACCCAGTACTTC.

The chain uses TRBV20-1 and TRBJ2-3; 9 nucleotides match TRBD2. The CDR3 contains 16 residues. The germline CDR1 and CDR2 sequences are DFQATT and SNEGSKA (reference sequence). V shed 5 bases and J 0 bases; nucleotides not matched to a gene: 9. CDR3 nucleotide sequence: TGCAGTGCTGCCGGTTGGAGCGGGGGGAGCACAGATACGCAGTATTTT. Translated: CSAAGWSGGSTDTQYF.

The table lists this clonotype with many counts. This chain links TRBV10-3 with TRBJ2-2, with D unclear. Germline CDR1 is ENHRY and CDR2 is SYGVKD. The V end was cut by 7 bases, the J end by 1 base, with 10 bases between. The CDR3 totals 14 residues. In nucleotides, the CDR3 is TGTGCCATCACGCCGGACCAGAACACCGGGGAGCTGTTTTTT. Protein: CAITPDQNTGELFF.

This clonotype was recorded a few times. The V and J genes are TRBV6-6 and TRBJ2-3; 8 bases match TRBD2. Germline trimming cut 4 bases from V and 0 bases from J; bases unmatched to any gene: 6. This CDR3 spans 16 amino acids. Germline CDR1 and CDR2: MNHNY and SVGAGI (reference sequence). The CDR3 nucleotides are TGTGCCAGCAGTTCTCTTACTAGCGGTAGCACAGATACGCAGTATTTT. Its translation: CASSSLTSGSTDTQYF.

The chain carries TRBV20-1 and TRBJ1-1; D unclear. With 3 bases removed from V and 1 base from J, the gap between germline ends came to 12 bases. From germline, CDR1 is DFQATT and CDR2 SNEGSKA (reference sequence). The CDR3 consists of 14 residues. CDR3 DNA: TGCAGTGCTAGGGGAGGACGGGAGAACACTGAAGCTTTCTTT. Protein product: CSARGGRENTEAFF.

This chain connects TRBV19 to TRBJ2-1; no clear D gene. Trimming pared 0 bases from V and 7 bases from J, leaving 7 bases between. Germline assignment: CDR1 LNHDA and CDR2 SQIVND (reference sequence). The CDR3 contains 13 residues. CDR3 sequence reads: CASSIDRGNEQFF. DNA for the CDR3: TGTGCCAGTAGTATAGATCGAGGTAATGAGCAGTTCTTC.

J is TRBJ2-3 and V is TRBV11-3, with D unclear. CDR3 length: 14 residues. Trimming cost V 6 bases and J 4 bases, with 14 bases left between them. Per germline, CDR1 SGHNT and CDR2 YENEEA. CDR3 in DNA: TGTGCCAGCAGTCCCCCAGACGGAGCAGATACGCAGTATTTT. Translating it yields CASSPPDGADTQYF.

The chain's CDR3 is CASSPSGTGGLSYNSPLHF. In nucleotides, the CDR3 is TGTGCCAGCAGTCCATCCGGGACAGGGGGCCTCTCCTATAATTCACCCCTCCACTTT. The chain links TRBV27 to TRBJ1-6; 12 bases are a match to TRBD1. Germline V gives CDR1 MNHEY, CDR2 SMNVEV (reference sequence). The CDR3 consists of 19 residues. Trimming removed 5 bases from V and 0 bases from J; junction bases left unmatched: 8.

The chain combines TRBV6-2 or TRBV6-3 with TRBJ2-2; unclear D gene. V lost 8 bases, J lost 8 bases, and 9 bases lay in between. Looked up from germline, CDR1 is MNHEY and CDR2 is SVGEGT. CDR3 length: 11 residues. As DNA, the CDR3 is TGTGCCAGCTCGGTCAGGGGGGAGCTGTTTTTT. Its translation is CASSVRGELFF.

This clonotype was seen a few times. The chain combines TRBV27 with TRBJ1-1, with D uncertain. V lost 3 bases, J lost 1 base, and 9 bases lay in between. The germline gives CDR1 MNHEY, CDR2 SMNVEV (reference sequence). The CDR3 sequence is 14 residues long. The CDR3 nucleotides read TGTGCCAGCAGTTTGCGGCGGGAGAACACTGAAGCTTTCTTT. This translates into CASSLRRENTEAFF.

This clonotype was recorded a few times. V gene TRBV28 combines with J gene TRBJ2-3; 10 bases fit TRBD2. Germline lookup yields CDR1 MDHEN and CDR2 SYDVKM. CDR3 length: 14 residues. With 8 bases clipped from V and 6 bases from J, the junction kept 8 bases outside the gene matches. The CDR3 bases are TGTGCCAGCGGGAGCGGGGGGGCCTTGGATACGCAGTATTTT. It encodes CASGSGGALDTQYF. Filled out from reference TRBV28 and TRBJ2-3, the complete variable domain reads DVKVTQSSRYLVKRTGEKVFLECVQDMDHENMFWYRQDPGLGLRLIYFSYDVKMKEKGDIPEGYSVSREKKERFSLILESASTNQTSMYLCASGSGGALDTQYFGPGTRLTVL.